The following is a T cell receptor beta chain sequence with its context. The source of the sample is a study of blood T cell dynamics during melanoma immunotherapy. Some clones are missing from TCRdb's copy, which holds only in-frame ones; the method was immunoSEQ multiplex PCR. The table shows some 9,900 clones, with about nine tenths occurring only once. The time point is: pre-treatment baseline. Germline CDR1 and CDR2: MGHRA and YSYEKL. The ends were cut back, 4 bases at V and 10 bases at J, with 20 bases in the middle. The CDR3 is 15 residues long. The sequence derives from a human donor with melanoma. The rearrangement links TRBV4-1 to TRBJ1-3; D is uncertain. The input for sequencing was blood, taken from a patient treated with checkpoint blockade. CDR3 in amino acids: CASSPLTRARRTIYF. CDR3 coding DNA: TGCGCCAGCAGCCCTTTGACCCGGGCCAGACGAACCATATATTTT.